A selection of T cell receptor beta chains follows, all from one sample in a study of blood T cells in healthy people across ages. TCRdb itself ran the 5' RACE reads through MiXCR, one entry per CDR3 protein. The repertoire holds some 880,000 distinct CDR3 sequences, with about 37% as singletons. The sequenced sample was blood. The receptors shown here come from a man aged 18 to 30 in good health. The CDR3 runs from the conserved cysteine through the conserved F or W. The order of the fields is V gene, J gene, D gene, clone size, CDR3 DNA, CDR3 protein. D genes are given only for firm matches. Where a row states a size, it is once, few, many or the class of an expanded clone; other rows omit it.

V: TRBV5-6; J: TRBJ2-3; D: -; size: few; DNA: TGTGCCAGCAGCGTGTGGGCAAGCGATACGCAGTATTTT; CDR3: CASSVWASDTQYF
V: TRBV5-6; J: TRBJ2-7; D: TRBD2; size: -; DNA: TGTGCCAGCACCGGGCGGGGGGGCATTAATGAGCAGTACTTC; CDR3: CASTGRGGINEQYF
V: TRBV4-3; J: TRBJ2-1; D: TRBD2; size: many; DNA: TGCGCCAGCAGCCAAGAATTCAGCGGGGGCCTTACCTCCTACAATGAGCAGTTCTTC; CDR3: CASSQEFSGGLTSYNEQFF
V: TRBV7-2; J: TRBJ2-1; D: -; size: -; DNA: TGTGCCAGCAGCTCGAGCGTGGTAAGCTCCTACAATGAGCAGTTCTTC; CDR3: CASSSSVVSSYNEQFF
V: TRBV6-5; J: TRBJ2-1; D: -; size: medium-sized; DNA: TGTGCCAGCAGTTACCCCGCGGACTATCTGAATGAGCAGTTCTTC; CDR3: CASSYPADYLNEQFF
V: TRBV20-1; J: TRBJ2-7; D: -; size: -; DNA: TGCAGTGCTAGAGGTTCAGGGGCACTCCCCTACGAGCAGTACTTC; CDR3: CSARGSGALPYEQYF
V: TRBV10-3; J: TRBJ1-2; D: -; size: -; DNA: TGTGCCATCAGTGGTGGGATCAAGTATGGCTACACCTTC; CDR3: CAISGGIKYGYTF
V: TRBV4-3; J: TRBJ2-6; D: -; size: -; DNA: TGCGCCAGCAGCCAAGAATACCCTTTAAGCTCTGGGGCCAACGTCCTGACTTTC; CDR3: CASSQEYPLSSGANVLTF
V: TRBV6-5; J: TRBJ2-5; D: -; size: few; DNA: TGTGCCAGCAGTTACTCACCCGGGACCAACGTAGAGACCCAGTACTTC; CDR3: CASSYSPGTNVETQYF
V: TRBV12-3/TRBV12-4; J: TRBJ2-5; D: -; size: -; DNA: TGTGCCAGCAGTTTAGCGGGGAGACGGGAGACCCAGTACTTC; CDR3: CASSLAGRRETQYF
V: TRBV2; J: TRBJ1-5; D: -; size: -; DNA: TGTGCCAGCAGGGAGGCTAATCAGCCCCAGCATTTT; CDR3: CASREANQPQHF
V: TRBV5-1; J: TRBJ1-1; D: -; size: few; DNA: TGCGCCAGCAGCTTCGATAGACAGTCCACTGAAGCTTTCTTT; CDR3: CASSFDRQSTEAFF
V: TRBV7-2; J: TRBJ2-2; D: -; size: few; DNA: TGTGCCAGCAGCTCATTTAGGGGGACCGGGGAGCTGTTTTTT; CDR3: CASSSFRGTGELFF
V: TRBV5-5; J: TRBJ2-3; D: TRBD2; size: -; DNA: TGTGCCAGCAGCTTGACTAGCGGGGGGCTGAGCACAGATACGCAGTATTTT; CDR3: CASSLTSGGLSTDTQYF
V: TRBV20-1; J: TRBJ2-7; D: -; size: few; DNA: TGCAGTGCTAGGCCCGCTGAGGGCGATACCTACGAGCAGTACTTC; CDR3: CSARPAEGDTYEQYF
V: TRBV9; J: TRBJ2-1; D: TRBD1; size: few; DNA: TGTGCCAGCAGCCCTCCACCGGACAGGGTGGGTGAGCAGTTCTTC; CDR3: CASSPPPDRVGEQFF